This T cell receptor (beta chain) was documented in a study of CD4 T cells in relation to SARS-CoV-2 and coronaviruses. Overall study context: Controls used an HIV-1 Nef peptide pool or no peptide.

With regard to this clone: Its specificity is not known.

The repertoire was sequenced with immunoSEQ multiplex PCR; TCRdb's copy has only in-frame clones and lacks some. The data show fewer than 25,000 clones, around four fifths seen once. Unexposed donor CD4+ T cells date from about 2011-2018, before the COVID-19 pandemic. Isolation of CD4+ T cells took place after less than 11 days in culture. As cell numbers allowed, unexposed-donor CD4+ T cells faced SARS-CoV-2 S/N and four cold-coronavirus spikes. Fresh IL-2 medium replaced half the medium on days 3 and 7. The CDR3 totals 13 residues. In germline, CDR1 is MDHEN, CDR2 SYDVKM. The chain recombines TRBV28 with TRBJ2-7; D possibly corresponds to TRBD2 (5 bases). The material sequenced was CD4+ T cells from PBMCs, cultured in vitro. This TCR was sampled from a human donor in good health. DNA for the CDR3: TGTGCTTCTCTGGGAGCCTTAGGGTACGAGCAGTACTTC. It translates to CASLGALGYEQYF.